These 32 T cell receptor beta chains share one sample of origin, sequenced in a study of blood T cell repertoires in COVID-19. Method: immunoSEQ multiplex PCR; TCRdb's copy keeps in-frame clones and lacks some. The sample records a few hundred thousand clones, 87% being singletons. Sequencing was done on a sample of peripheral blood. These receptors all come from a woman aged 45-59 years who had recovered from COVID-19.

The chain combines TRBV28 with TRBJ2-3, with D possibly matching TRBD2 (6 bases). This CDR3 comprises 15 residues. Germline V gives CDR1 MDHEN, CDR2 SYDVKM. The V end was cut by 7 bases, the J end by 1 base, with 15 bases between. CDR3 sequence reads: CASTLRSSGTDTQYF. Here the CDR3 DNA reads TGTGCCAGCACTCTCAGGTCTAGCGGCACAGATACGCAGTATTTT.

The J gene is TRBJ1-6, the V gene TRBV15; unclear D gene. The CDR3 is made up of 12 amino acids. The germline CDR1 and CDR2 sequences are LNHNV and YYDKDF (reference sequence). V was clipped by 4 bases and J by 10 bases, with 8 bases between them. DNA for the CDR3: TGTGCCACCAGCAACGCGTTATCACCCCTCCACTTT. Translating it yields CATSNALSPLHF.

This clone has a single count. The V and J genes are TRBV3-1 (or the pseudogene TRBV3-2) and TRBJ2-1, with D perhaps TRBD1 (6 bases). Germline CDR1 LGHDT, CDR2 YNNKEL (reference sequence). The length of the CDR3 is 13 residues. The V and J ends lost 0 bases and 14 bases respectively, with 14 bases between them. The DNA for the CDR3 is TGTGCCAGCAGCCAAGATCCCCCAGGGGCTGAGTTCTTC. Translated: CASSQDPPGAEFF.

The CDR3 here is CASSQTWTETPYEQYF. The CDR3 nucleotides are TGCGCCAGCAGCCAGACGTGGACAGAGACACCATACGAGCAGTACTTC. This chain connects TRBV4-3 to TRBJ2-7; D is perhaps TRBD1 (6 bases). The CDR3 has 16 amino acids. Germline lookup yields CDR1 LGHNA and CDR2 YSLEER. V lost 3 bases and J lost 4, with 19 bases in between.

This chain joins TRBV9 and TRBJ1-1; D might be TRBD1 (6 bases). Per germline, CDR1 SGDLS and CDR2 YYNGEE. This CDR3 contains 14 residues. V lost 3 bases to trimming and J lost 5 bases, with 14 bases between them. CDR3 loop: CASSAYREETEAFF. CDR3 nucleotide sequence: TGTGCCAGCAGCGCCTACAGGGAAGAGACTGAAGCTTTCTTT.

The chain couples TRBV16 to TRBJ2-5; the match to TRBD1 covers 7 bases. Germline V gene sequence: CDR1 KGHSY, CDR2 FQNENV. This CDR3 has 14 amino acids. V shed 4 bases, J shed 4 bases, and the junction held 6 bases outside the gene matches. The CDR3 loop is CASSRWTGVETQYF. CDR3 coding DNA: TGTGCCAGCAGCCGTTGGACAGGTGTAGAGACCCAGTACTTC.

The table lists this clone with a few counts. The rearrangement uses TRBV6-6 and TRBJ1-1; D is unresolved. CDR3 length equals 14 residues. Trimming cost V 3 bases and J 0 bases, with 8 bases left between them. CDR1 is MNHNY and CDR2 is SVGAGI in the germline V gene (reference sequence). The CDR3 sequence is CASSYPEMNTEAFF. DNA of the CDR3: TGTGCCAGCAGTTATCCAGAAATGAACACTGAAGCTTTCTTT.

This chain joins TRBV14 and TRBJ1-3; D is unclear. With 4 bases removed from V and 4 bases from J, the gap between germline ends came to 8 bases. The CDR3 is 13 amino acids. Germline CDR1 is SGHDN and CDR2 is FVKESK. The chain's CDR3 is CASSLLPGNTIYF. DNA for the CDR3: TGTGCCAGCAGCCTCCTTCCGGGAAACACCATATATTTT.

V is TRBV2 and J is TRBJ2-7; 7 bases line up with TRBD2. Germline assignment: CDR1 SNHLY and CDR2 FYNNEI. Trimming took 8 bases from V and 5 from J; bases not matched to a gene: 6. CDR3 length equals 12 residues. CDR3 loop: CASRWEGNEQYF. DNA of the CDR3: TGTGCCAGCCGATGGGAGGGGAACGAGCAGTACTTC.

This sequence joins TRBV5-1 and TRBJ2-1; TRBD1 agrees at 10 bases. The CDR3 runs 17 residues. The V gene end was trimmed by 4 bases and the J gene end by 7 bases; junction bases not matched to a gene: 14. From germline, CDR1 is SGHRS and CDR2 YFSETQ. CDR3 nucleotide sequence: TGCGCCAGCAGCCCTGACGGGACAGGGGACCCCTCTAATGAGCAGTTCTTC. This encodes CASSPDGTGDPSNEQFF.

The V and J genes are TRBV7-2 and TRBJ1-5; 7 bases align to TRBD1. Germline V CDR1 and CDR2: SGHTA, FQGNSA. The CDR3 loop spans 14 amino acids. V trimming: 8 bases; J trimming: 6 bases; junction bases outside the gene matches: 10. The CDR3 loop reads CASAATGQVQPQHF. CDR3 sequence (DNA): TGTGCCAGCGCGGCGACAGGGCAGGTTCAGCCCCAGCATTTT.

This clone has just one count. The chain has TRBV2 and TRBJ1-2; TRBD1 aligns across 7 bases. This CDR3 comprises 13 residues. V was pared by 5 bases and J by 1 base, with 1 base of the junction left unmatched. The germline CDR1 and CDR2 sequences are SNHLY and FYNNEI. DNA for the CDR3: TGTGCCAGCAGTACAGGGGTTAACTATGGCTACACCTTC. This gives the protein CASSTGVNYGYTF. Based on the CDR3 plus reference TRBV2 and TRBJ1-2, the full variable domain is EPEVTQTPSHQVTQMGQEVILRCVPISNHLYFYWYRQILGQKVEFLVSFYNNEISEKSEIFDDQFSVERPDGSNFTLKIRSTKLEDSAMYFCASSTGVNYGYTFGSGTRLTVV.

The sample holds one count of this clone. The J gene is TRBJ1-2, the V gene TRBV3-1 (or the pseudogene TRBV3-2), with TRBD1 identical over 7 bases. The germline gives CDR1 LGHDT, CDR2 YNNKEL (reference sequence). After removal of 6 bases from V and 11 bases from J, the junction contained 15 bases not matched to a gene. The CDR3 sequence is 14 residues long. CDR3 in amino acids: CASSREGQILGYTF. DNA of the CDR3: TGTGCCAGCAGTCGGGAGGGACAGATCCTAGGGTACACCTTC.

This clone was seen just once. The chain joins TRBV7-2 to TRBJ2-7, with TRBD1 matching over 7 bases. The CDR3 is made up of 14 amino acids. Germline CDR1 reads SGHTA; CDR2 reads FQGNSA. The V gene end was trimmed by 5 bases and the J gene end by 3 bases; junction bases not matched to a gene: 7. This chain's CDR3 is CASSVRDSLYEQYF. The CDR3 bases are TGTGCCAGCAGCGTCCGGGACAGCCTCTACGAGCAGTACTTC. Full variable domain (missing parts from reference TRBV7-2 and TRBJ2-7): GAGVSQSPSNKVTEKGKDVELRCDPISGHTALYWYRQSLGQGLEFLIYFQGNSAPDKSGLPSDRFSAERTGGSVSTLTIQRTQQEDSAVYLCASSVRDSLYEQYFGPGTRLTVT.

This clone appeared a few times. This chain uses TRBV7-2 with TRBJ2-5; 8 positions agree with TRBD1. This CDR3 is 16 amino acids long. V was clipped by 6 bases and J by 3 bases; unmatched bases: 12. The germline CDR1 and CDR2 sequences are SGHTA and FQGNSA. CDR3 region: CASRKSIGQGEETQYF. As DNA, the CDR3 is TGTGCCAGCAGGAAAAGCATAGGACAGGGAGAAGAGACCCAGTACTTC.

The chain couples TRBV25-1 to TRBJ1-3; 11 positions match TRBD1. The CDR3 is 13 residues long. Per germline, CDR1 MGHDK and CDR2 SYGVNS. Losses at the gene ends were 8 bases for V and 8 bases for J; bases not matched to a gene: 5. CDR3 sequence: CASLGQGADTIYF. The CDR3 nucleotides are TGTGCCAGCCTAGGACAGGGGGCGGACACCATATATTTT.

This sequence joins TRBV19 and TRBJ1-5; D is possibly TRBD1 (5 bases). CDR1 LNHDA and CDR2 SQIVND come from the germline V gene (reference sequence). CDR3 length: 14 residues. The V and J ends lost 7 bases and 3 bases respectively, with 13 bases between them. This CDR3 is CASIPGTTNQPQHF. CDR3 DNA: TGTGCCAGTATCCCAGGGACTACCAATCAGCCCCAGCATTTT.

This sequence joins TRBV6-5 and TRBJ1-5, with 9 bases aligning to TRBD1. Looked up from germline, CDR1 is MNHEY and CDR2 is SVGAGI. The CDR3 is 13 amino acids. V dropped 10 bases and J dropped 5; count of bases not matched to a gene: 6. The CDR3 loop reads CATKRTGDQPQHF. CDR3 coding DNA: TGTGCCACCAAGAGGACAGGGGATCAGCCCCAGCATTTT.

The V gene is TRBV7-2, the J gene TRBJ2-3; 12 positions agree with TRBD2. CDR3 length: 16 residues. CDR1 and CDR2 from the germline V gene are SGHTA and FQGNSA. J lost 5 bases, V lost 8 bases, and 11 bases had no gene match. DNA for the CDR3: TGTGCCAGCCGCCACCGACTAGCGGGGGTGGGAGATACGCAGTATTTT. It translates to CASRHRLAGVGDTQYF.

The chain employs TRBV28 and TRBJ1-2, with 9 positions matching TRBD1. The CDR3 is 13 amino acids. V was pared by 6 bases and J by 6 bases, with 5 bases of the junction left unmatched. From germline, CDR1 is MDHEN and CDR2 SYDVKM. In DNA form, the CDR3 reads TGTGCCAGCAGCCGGGGACAGGGTGATGGCTACACCTTC. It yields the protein CASSRGQGDGYTF.

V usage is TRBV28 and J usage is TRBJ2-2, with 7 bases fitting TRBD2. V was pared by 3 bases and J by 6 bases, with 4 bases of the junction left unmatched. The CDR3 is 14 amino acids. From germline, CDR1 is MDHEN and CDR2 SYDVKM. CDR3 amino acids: CASSFGGISGELFF. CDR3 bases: TGTGCCAGCAGTTTCGGGGGGATATCCGGGGAGCTGTTTTTT.

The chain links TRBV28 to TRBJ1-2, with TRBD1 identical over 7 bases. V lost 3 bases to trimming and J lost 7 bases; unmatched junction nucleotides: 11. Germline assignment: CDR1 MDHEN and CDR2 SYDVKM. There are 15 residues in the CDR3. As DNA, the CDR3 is TGTGCCAGCAGTTTCATCAGGGGGATTTGGGTTGGCTACACCTTC. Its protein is CASSFIRGIWVGYTF.

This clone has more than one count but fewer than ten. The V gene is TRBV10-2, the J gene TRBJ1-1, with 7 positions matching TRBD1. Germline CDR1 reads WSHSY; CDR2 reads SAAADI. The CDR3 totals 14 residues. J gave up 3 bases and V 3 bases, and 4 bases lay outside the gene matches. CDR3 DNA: TGCGCCAGCAGTGACGTCAGGGGGGACACTGAAGCTTTCTTT. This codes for CASSDVRGDTEAFF.

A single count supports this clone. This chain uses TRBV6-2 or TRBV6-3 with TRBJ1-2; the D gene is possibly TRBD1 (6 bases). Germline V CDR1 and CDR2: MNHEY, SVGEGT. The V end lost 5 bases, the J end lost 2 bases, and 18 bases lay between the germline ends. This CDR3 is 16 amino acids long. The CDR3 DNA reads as TGTGCCAGCAGTGATACGCAGGGGAAATCCAACTATGGCTACACCTTC. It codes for CASSDTQGKSNYGYTF.

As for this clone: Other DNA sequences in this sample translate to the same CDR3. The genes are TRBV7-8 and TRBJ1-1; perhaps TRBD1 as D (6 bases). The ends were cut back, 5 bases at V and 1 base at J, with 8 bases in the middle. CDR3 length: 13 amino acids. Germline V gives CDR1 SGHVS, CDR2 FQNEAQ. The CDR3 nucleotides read TGTGCCAGCAGCCTGGACAGGAACACTGAAGCTTTCTTT. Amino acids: CASSLDRNTEAFF.

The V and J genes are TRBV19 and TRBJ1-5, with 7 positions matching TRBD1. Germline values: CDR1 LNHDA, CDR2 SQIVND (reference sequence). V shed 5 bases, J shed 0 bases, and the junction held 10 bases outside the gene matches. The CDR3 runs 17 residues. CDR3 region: CASSPLWTGLSNQPQHF. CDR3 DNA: TGTGCCAGTAGTCCCTTATGGACAGGCCTTAGCAATCAGCCCCAGCATTTT.

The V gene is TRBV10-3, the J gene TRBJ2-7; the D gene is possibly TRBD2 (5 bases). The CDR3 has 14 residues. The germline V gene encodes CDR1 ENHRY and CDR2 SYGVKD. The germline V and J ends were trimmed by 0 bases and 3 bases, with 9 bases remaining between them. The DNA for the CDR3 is TGTGCCATCAGTGAGTCGAGAGGGCGCTACGAGCAGTACTTC. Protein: CAISESRGRYEQYF.

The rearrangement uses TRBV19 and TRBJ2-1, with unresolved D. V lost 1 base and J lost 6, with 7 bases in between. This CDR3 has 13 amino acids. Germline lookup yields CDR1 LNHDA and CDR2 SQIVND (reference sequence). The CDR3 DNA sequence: TGTGCCAGTAGTATAGGAGGCCCCAATGAGCAGTTCTTC. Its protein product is CASSIGGPNEQFF.

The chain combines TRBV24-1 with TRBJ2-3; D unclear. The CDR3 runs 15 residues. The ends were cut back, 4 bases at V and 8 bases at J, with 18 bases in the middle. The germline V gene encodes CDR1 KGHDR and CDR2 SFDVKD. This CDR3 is CATSDVRQLDSTQYF. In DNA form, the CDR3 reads TGTGCCACCAGTGACGTACGACAACTCGATAGTACGCAGTATTTT.

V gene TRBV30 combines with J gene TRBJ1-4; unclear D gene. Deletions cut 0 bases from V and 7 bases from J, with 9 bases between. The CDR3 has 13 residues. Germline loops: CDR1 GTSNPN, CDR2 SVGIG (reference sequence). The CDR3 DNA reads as TGTGCCTGGAGTGTACGACTCCTTGAAAAACTGTTTTTT. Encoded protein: CAWSVRLLEKLFF.

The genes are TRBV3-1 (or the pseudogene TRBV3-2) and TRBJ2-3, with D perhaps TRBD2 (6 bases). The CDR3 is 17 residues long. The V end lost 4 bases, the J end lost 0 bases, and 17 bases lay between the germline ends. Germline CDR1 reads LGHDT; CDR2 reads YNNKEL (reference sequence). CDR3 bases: TGTGCCAGCAGCCCGTCTTGGCGCGGGAAAAGCACAGATACGCAGTATTTT. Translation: CASSPSWRGKSTDTQYF.

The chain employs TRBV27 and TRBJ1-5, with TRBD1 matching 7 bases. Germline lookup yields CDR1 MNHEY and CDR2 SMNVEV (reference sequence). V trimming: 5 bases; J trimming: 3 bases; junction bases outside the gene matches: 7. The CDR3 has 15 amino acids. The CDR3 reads CASSPSGTANQPQHF. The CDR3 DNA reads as TGTGCCAGCAGTCCCTCCGGGACAGCCAATCAGCCCCAGCATTTT.